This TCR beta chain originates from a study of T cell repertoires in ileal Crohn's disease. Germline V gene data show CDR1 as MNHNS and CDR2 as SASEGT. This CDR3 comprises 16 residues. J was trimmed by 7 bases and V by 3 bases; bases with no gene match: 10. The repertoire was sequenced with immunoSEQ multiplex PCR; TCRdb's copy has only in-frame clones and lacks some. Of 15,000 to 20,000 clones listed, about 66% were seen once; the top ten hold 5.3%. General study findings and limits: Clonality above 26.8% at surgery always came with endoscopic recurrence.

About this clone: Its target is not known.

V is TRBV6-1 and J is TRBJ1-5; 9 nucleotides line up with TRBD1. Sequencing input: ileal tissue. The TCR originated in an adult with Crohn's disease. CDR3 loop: CASSETDRGTRQPQHF. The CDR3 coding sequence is TGTGCCAGCAGTGAGACAGACAGGGGGACACGGCAGCCCCAGCATTTT.